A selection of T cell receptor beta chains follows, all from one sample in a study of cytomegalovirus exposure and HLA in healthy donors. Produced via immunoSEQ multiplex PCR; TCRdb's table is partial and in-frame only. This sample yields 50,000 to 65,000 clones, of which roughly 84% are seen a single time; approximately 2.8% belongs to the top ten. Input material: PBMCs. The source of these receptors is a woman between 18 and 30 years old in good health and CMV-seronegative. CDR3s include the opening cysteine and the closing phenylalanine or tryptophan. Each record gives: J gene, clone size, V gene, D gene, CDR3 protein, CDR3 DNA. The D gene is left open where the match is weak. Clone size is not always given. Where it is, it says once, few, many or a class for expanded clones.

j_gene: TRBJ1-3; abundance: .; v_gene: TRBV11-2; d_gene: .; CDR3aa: CASSSSRSGNTIYF; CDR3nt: TGTGCCAGCAGCTCCTCCCGCTCTGGAAACACCATATATTTT
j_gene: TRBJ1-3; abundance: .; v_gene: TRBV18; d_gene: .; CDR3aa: CASSPPVTGNTIYF; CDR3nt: TGTGCCAGCTCACCACCTGTAACTGGAAACACCATATATTTT
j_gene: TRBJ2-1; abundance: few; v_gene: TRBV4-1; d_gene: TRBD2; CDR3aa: CASSQYSSGSSYNEQFF; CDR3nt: TGCGCCAGCAGCCAATATTCTAGCGGGAGCTCCTACAATGAGCAGTTCTTC
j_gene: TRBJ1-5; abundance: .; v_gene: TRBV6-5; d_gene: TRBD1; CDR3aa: CASSYRGQGGNQPQHF; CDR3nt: TGTGCCAGCAGTTACCGGGGACAGGGGGGAAATCAGCCCCAGCATTTT
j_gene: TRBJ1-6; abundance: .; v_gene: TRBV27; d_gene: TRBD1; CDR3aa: CASSTGQANSPLHF; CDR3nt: TGTGCCAGCAGTACGGGACAGGCTAATTCACCCCTCCACTTT
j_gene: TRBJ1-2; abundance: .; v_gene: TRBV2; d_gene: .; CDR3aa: CASSVGSPNYGYTF; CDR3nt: TGTGCCAGCAGTGTGGGCAGTCCTAACTATGGCTACACCTTC
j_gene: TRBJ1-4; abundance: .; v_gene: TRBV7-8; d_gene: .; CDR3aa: CASSLDGGATNEKLFF; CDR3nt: TGTGCCAGCAGCTTAGATGGAGGGGCGACTAATGAAAAACTGTTTTTT
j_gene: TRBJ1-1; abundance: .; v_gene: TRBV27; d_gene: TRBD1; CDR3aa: CASMTGGTEAFF; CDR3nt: TGTGCCAGCATGACAGGGGGCACTGAAGCTTTCTTT
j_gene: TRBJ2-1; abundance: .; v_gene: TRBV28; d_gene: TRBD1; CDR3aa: CASSFSTGWSNEQFF; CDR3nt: TGTGCCAGCAGTTTTTCGACAGGGTGGTCGAATGAGCAGTTCTTC
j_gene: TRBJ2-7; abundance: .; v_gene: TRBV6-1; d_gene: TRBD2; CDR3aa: CASRATSGGSYEQYF; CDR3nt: TGTGCCAGCAGGGCCACTAGCGGGGGATCCTACGAGCAGTACTTC
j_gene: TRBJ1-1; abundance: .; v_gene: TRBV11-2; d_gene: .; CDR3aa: CASSLSGVSTEAFF; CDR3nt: TGTGCCAGCAGCCTCTCAGGGGTGAGCACTGAAGCTTTCTTT
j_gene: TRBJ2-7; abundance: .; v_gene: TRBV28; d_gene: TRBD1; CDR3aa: CASTDRGRFEQYF; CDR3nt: TGTGCCAGCACGGACAGGGGTCGGTTCGAGCAGTACTTC
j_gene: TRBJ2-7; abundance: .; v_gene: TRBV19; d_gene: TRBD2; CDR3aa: CASSLRTSGRSAYEQYF; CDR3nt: TGTGCCAGTAGTCTCCGGACTAGCGGGAGGTCCGCCTACGAGCAGTACTTC